The clone carrying this T cell receptor beta chain has ten or more counts. The antigen remains unidentified. The data belong to a study of T-cell memory formation after mild COVID-19. For the study at large: The two donors had largely donor-specific TCR clusters.

Using its own MiXCR run on the 5' RACE reads, TCRdb lists one record per CDR3 protein. The repertoire holds 15,000 to 20,000 distinct CDR3 sequences, approximately 23% seen once, with about three fifths in the top ten. General study findings and limits: Largely, contracting CD4+ clones fell within CM and EM, and contracting CD8+ clones within EMRA.

Germline V gives CDR1 SGHVS, CDR2 FNYEAQ. V was pared by 5 bases and J by 8 bases, with 9 bases between. The CDR3 spans 11 residues. This clonotype was obtained from a man aged 18-30 years who had mild COVID-19 (a few samples of this study predate the infection). Cell type and time point are not known. The sequenced sample was PBMCs or a T cell subset sorted from them (not recorded which). The chain recombines TRBV7-6 with TRBJ1-1; D is uncertain. The DNA of the CDR3 is TGTGCCAGCAGCCAAAACCCGGAAGCTTTCTTT. Protein product: CASSQNPEAFF. Complete variable domain (other parts from reference TRBV7-6 and TRBJ1-1): GAGVSQSPRYKVTKRGQDVALRCDPISGHVSLYWYRQALGQGPEFLTYFNYEAQQDKSGLPNDRFSAERPEGSISTLTIQRTEQRDSAMYRCASSQNPEAFFGQGTRLTVV.